The 24 T cell receptor beta chains in this list originate from one sample, sequenced in a study of CD8 T cells in Susac syndrome. Random hexamers were used to reverse transcribe the RNA input (about 0.45 to 1 ug). Using its own MiXCR run on the immunoSEQ multiplex PCR reads, TCRdb lists one record per CDR3 protein. Among approximately 110,000 distinct CDR3 sequences listed, about 96% were seen once. Sequencing input: CD4+ T cells from PBMCs. These receptors originate from a human donor in good health.

V and J are TRBV15 and TRBJ1-5; D uncertain. From germline, CDR1 is LNHNV and CDR2 YYDKDF (reference sequence). CDR3 length: 13 residues. Deletions cut 4 bases from V and 2 bases from J, with 6 bases between. CDR3: CATSMEGNQPQHF. In nucleotides, the CDR3 is TGTGCCACCAGCATGGAGGGCAATCAGCCCCAGCATTTT. The full variable domain, completed using reference TRBV15 and TRBJ1-5, is DAMVIQNPRYQVTQFGKPVTLSCSQTLNHNVMYWYQQKSSQAPKLLFHYYDKDFNNEADTPDNFQSRRPNTSFCFLDIRSPGLGDTAMYLCATSMEGNQPQHFGDGTRLSIL.

The chain carries TRBV7-2 and TRBJ2-3; maybe TRBD2 (5 bases). From germline, CDR1 is SGHTA and CDR2 FQGNSA. V lost 5 bases, J lost 6 bases, and 18 bases lay in between. The CDR3 runs to 15 residues. The CDR3 protein is CASSPYFGMGDTQYF. The CDR3 coding sequence is TGTGCCAGCAGCCCGTACTTCGGGATGGGCGATACGCAGTATTTT.

The rearrangement links TRBV7-2 to TRBJ2-7; the D gene is possibly TRBD1 (5 bases). Trimming cost V 4 bases and J 2 bases, with 12 bases left between them. Germline V gene data show CDR1 as SGHTA and CDR2 as FQGNSA. The CDR3 length is 14 residues. CDR3 sequence reads: CASSSNGHTYEQYF. The CDR3 DNA is TGTGCCAGCAGCTCAAATGGACACACCTACGAGCAGTACTTC.

The sample holds one count of this clonotype. The rearrangement joins TRBV5-8 to TRBJ2-7; D is undetermined. CDR1 and CDR2 from the germline V gene are SGHTS and YDEGEE. V was clipped by 0 bases and J by 9 bases, with 19 bases between them. This CDR3 region has 15 residues. Here the CDR3 reads CASSLGNLYPTVQYF. The CDR3 DNA reads TGTGCCAGCAGCTTGGGCAATCTATATCCTACGGTGCAGTACTTC.

This chain connects TRBV20-1 to TRBJ2-2, with no clear D. This CDR3 is built from 13 residues. Deletions cut 3 bases from V and 1 base from J, with 6 bases between. Germline values: CDR1 DFQATT, CDR2 SNEGSKA (reference sequence). The CDR3 sequence is CSARTGNTGELFF. CDR3 nucleotides: TGCAGTGCTAGGACTGGGAACACCGGGGAGCTGTTTTTT.

The chain uses TRBV5-1 and TRBJ1-1, with a tentative D call TRBD1 (5 bases). The CDR3 is made up of 12 amino acids. V was clipped by 5 bases and J by 1 base, with 6 bases between them. The germline V gene encodes CDR1 SGHRS and CDR2 YFSETQ. In DNA form, the CDR3 reads TGCGCCAGCAGAAGGGGGAACACTGAAGCTTTCTTT. Protein: CASRRGNTEAFF. The entire variable domain, with the rest obtained from reference TRBV5-1 and TRBJ1-1, is as follows: KAGVTQTPRYLIKTRGQQVTLSCSPISGHRSVSWYQQTPGQGLQFLFEYFSETQRNKGNFPGRFSGRQFSNSRSEMNVSTLELGDSALYLCASRRGNTEAFFGQGTRLTVV.

The chain carries TRBV29-1 and TRBJ1-1; 7 nucleotides match TRBD1. Trimming cost V 5 bases and J 0 bases; bases outside gene matches: 0. The V gene's germline CDR1 is SQVTM and CDR2 ANQGSEA. The CDR3 extends over 12 amino acids. The CDR3 coding sequence is TGCAGCGTTAGGGGGCTGAACACTGAAGCTTTCTTT. This encodes CSVRGLNTEAFF.

The chain is built from TRBV5-1 and TRBJ2-6; D possibly corresponds to TRBD1 (5 bases). The V gene's germline CDR1 is SGHRS and CDR2 YFSETQ. This CDR3 comprises 14 residues. The V and J ends lost 7 bases and 2 bases respectively, with 10 bases between them. The CDR3 sequence: CASYEGAGANVLTF. CDR3 DNA: TGCGCCAGCTACGAAGGGGCTGGGGCCAACGTCCTGACTTTC.

The rearrangement links TRBV29-1 to TRBJ2-7; TRBD1 agrees at 10 bases. Trimming at V came to 8 bases and at J to 7 bases, leaving 14 bases not matched to a gene. Germline CDR1 reads SQVTM; CDR2 reads ANQGSEA. This CDR3 spans 14 amino acids. DNA for the CDR3: TGCAGCTGCAGCCCCGGGACAGGGGTTGGGGAGCAGTACTTC. Encoded protein: CSCSPGTGVGEQYF.

The gene calls are TRBV7-3 and TRBJ2-2; no clear D. The germline V and J ends were trimmed by 3 bases and 0 bases, with 5 bases remaining between them. The germline V gene has CDR1 SGHTA and CDR2 FQGTGA. The CDR3 has 14 residues. Written as DNA, the CDR3 is TGTGCCAGCAGCTTTCTGCCGAACACCGGGGAGCTGTTTTTT. Its protein product is CASSFLPNTGELFF.

V usage is TRBV15 and J usage is TRBJ2-1; 7 bases fit TRBD1. Germline values: CDR1 LNHNV, CDR2 YYDKDF (reference sequence). After removal of 2 bases from V and 6 bases from J, the junction contained 7 bases not matched to a gene. The CDR3 is made up of 15 amino acids. The chain's CDR3 is CATSRPLKGANEQFF. In DNA form, the CDR3 reads TGTGCCACCAGCAGACCTCTAAAGGGGGCCAATGAGCAGTTCTTC.

The chain combines TRBV20-1 with TRBJ2-1, with TRBD2 as a possible D gene (5 bases). Trimming pared 0 bases from V and 2 bases from J, leaving 11 bases between. Germline CDR1 is DFQATT and CDR2 is SNEGSKA (reference sequence). CDR3 length equals 15 residues. CDR3 bases: TGCAGTGCTAGAGACGCGGGCAGACCCTACAATGAGCAGTTCTTC. Translation: CSARDAGRPYNEQFF.

This chain joins TRBV3-1 and TRBJ2-7; no definite D call. V lost 0 bases and J 9 bases, leaving 9 bases between the germline ends. The CDR3 is 12 amino acids. Germline-derived CDR1 and CDR2 are LGHDT and YNNKEL (reference sequence). CDR3 DNA: TGTGCCAGCAGCCAAGATATGCAGCGGCAGTACTTC. Translation: CASSQDMQRQYF.

The chain combines TRBV7-2 with TRBJ2-7; D unclear. Trimming removed 4 bases from V and 9 bases from J, with 16 bases in between. This CDR3 comprises 13 residues. Germline V gene data show CDR1 as SGHTA and CDR2 as FQGNSA. The DNA of the CDR3 is TGTGCCAGCAGCTCCTCCCTCACTACGGGGCAGTACTTC. Residues: CASSSSLTTGQYF.

This clonotype was detected once. The chain employs TRBV5-4 and TRBJ1-1; 8 bases are a match to TRBD1. The germline V gene has CDR1 SGHNT and CDR2 YYREEE (reference sequence). J was trimmed by 3 bases and V by 4 bases; bases with no gene match: 5. The CDR3 loop spans 14 amino acids. The CDR3 DNA reads TGTGCCAGCAGCCGGGGGGGACAGGACACTGAAGCTTTCTTT. Its translation is CASSRGGQDTEAFF.

The V and J genes are TRBV18 and TRBJ1-5; no clear D. The germline CDR1 and CDR2 sequences are KGHSH and LQKENI. The CDR3 length is 14 residues. V lost 8 bases to trimming and J lost 5 bases, with 16 bases between them. Here the CDR3 DNA reads TGTGCCAGCCGGGCGGCAGGCTTGGATCAGCCCCAGCATTTT. It is translated as CASRAAGLDQPQHF.

This chain uses TRBV30 with TRBJ1-5; tentative D call: TRBD1 (5 bases). The CDR3 length is 14 residues. V was cut by 3 bases and J by 5 bases, with 14 bases left in between. In germline, CDR1 is GTSNPN, CDR2 SVGIG (reference sequence). The CDR3 nucleotides read TGTGCCTGGAGCCACCGACAGACCTATCAGCCCCAGCATTTT. Translation gives CAWSHRQTYQPQHF.

This chain links TRBV9 with TRBJ1-5; 8 bases fit TRBD1. Germline CDR1 and CDR2: SGDLS and YYNGEE. The V and J ends lost 0 bases and 1 base, in that order; junction bases with no gene match: 0. CDR3 size: 15 residues. CDR3 sequence reads: CASSVGQGSNQPQHF. The CDR3 DNA reads TGTGCCAGCAGCGTAGGACAGGGGAGCAATCAGCCCCAGCATTTT.

The J gene is TRBJ2-1, the V gene TRBV29-1; D gene ambiguous. Trimming took 2 bases from V and 5 from J, leaving 7 bases between them. CDR1 is SQVTM and CDR2 is ANQGSEA in the germline V gene. The CDR3 loop spans 12 amino acids. The CDR3 loop is CSVEKGNNEQFF. The CDR3 region has the DNA TGCAGCGTTGAAAAGGGCAACAATGAGCAGTTCTTC.

The chain combines TRBV29-1 with TRBJ1-1; D is perhaps TRBD1 (6 bases). The CDR3 runs to 11 residues. The V and J ends lost 6 bases and 10 bases respectively, with 15 bases between them. From germline, CDR1 is SQVTM and CDR2 ANQGSEA. The CDR3 spells CSVAEQGVAFF. The CDR3 region has the DNA TGCAGCGTCGCCGAACAGGGAGTAGCTTTCTTT.

The chain combines TRBV29-1 with TRBJ2-7, with TRBD1 matching over 10 bases. J was trimmed by 2 bases and V by 7 bases; bases with no gene match: 2. The CDR3 runs 12 residues. Germline CDR1 reads SQVTM; CDR2 reads ANQGSEA. The CDR3 region has the DNA TGCAGCGCCGGGACAGGGGCCTACGAGCAGTACTTC. It is translated as CSAGTGAYEQYF.

The V call is TRBV7-3, the J call TRBJ2-4; 9 nucleotides agree with TRBD2. The CDR3 totals 14 residues. J was trimmed by 10 bases and V by 6 bases; bases with no gene match: 10. Germline-derived CDR1 and CDR2 are SGHTA and FQGTGA. The CDR3 DNA reads as TGTGCCAGCAGTTCCGGGACTAGCTTCGGTATTCAGTACTTC. It encodes CASSSGTSFGIQYF.

This chain connects TRBV6-5 to TRBJ2-7, with 7 bases identical to TRBD1. The CDR3 runs to 18 residues. Germline-derived CDR1 and CDR2 are MNHEY and SVGAGI. The trim removed 0 bases at V and 2 bases at J, leaving 13 bases unmatched. The CDR3 DNA reads TGTGCCAGCAGTTACTCGATAGGACGACAGGGATGGGCCTACGAGCAGTACTTC. Translation: CASSYSIGRQGWAYEQYF.

This clonotype was recorded only once. The chain employs TRBV5-1 and TRBJ2-6; 7 bases are a match to TRBD1. The ends lost 0 bases at V and 0 bases at J; junction bases unmatched: 3. The germline V gene has CDR1 SGHRS and CDR2 YFSETQ. CDR3 length: 17 residues. The CDR3 loop is CASSLGGTASGANVLTF. The CDR3 DNA is TGCGCCAGCAGCTTGGGAGGGACAGCCTCTGGGGCCAACGTCCTGACTTTC.